The rows below give T cell receptor beta chains drawn from one sample of a study of T cell responses to AZD1222 COVID-19 vaccine. Clones were sequenced by immunoSEQ multiplex PCR, and TCRdb holds only the in-frame ones, with some missing. The repertoire consists of around 140,000 clones, with about 93% occurring once and the leading ten covering around 5%. The sample here was peripheral blood, taken on day 0 of AZD1222 vaccination. Source of these receptors: an adult in good health. Both conserved end residues are part of each CDR3. A D gene is named only where the DNA matches it firmly. Some rows mark clone size as missing; the rest say once, few, many or name a class of expanded clone.

DNA: TGTGCCAGCAGTGGGGGCCAGGGAGGCGAGCAGTACTTC; CDR3: CASSGGQGGEQYF; V: TRBV2; J: TRBJ2-7; size: -; D: -
DNA: TGTGCCTGGAGGGAGCGGGGGGGCACAGATACGCAGTATTTT; CDR3: CAWRERGGTDTQYF; V: TRBV30; J: TRBJ2-3; size: -; D: TRBD2
DNA: TGCGCCAGCATCGGGGAAAACATTCAGTACTTC; CDR3: CASIGENIQYF; V: TRBV4-1; J: TRBJ2-4; size: -; D: -
DNA: TGTGCCAGCAGCTGGGCCGGGACAGGGCAGGAAAAACTGTTTTTT; CDR3: CASSWAGTGQEKLFF; V: TRBV5-6; J: TRBJ1-4; size: -; D: TRBD1
DNA: TGCGCCAGCAGCTTGCGTGGGGGGGAGCTGTTTTTT; CDR3: CASSLRGGELFF; V: TRBV5-1; J: TRBJ2-2; size: -; D: -
DNA: TGTGCCAGCAGCCAATACCACGGGGGGACTAACACCGGGGAGCTGTTTTTT; CDR3: CASSQYHGGTNTGELFF; V: TRBV14; J: TRBJ2-2; size: -; D: TRBD2
DNA: TGTGCCAGCAGCGCCTCCTGGTCGCACTACGAGCAGTACTTC; CDR3: CASSASWSHYEQYF; V: TRBV9; J: TRBJ2-7; size: -; D: -
DNA: TGTGCCAGCAGCCCCGGGGGGCCCCTAGTGGAGCAGTTCTTC; CDR3: CASSPGGPLVEQFF; V: TRBV9; J: TRBJ2-1; size: -; D: -
DNA: TGTGCCAGCAGATTTCAGGGGATGGGAGATACGCAGTATTTT; CDR3: CASRFQGMGDTQYF; V: TRBV28; J: TRBJ2-3; size: -; D: -
DNA: TGTGCCAGCAGCCATACACTGGGCGATGGCTACACCTTC; CDR3: CASSHTLGDGYTF; V: TRBV7-2; J: TRBJ1-2; size: -; D: -
DNA: TGCAGCGTTTGGGCTGGCACCGGGGAGCTGTTTTTT; CDR3: CSVWAGTGELFF; V: TRBV29-1; J: TRBJ2-2; size: -; D: -
DNA: TGTGCCAGCAGTTTATCGGATAATGAAAAACTGTTTTTT; CDR3: CASSLSDNEKLFF; V: TRBV28; J: TRBJ1-4; size: -; D: -
DNA: TGCAGCGACGGAAGCGGACTAGCGGGAGTTTTCAATGAGCAGTTCTTC; CDR3: CSDGSGLAGVFNEQFF; V: TRBV29-1; J: TRBJ2-1; size: once; D: TRBD2